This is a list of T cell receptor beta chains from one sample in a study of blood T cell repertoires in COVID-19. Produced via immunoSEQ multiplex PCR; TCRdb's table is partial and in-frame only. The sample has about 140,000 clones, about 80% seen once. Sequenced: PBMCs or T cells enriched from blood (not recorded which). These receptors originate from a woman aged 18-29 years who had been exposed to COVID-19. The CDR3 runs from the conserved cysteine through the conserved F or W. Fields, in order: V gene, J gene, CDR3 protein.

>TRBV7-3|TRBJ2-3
CASRLKGAIFTDTQYF
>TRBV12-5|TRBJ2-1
CASGLTRTSGIVNEQFF
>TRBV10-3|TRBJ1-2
CAISGLTGGYGYTF
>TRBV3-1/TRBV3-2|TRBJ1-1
CASSSTGYTEAFF
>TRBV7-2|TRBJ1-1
CASSLDRGTEAFF
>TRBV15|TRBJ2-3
CATSRDPGLSTDTQYF
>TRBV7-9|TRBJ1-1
CASSPQGNTEAFF
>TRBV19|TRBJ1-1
CASRKGVTEAFF
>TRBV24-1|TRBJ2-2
CATRTGSLVGELFF
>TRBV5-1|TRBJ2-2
CASSFIPGTGLGAGELFF
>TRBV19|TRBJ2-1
CASSPRTSVRGEQFF
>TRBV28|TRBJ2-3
CASSPPTDTQYF
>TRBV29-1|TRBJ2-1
CSVRLAGGPNNEQFF
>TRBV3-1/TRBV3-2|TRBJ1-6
CASSFDWTGGTSPLHF
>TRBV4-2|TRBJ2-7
CASSQVGQEDEQYF
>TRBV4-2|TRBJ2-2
CASSQDSGYVNTGELFF
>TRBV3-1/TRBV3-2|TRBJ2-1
CASSQELAGALNEQFF
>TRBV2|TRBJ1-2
CASRSDSYGYTF
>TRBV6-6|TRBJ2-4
CASSYSQGENIQYF
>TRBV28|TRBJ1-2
CASGAQGYGYTF
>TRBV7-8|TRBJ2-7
CASSLPGQGMREQYF
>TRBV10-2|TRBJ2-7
CASREEGLPTYEQYF
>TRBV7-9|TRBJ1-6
CASRPQGTDNSPLHF
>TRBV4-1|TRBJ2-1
CASSQVLAGFSYNEQFF
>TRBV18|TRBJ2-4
CASSLSWGDTQYF
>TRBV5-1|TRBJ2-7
CASSLGSGGDYEQYF
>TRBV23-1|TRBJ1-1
CASPDRATEAFF
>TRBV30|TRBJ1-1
CAWSPIGSAEAFF
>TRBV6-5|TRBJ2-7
CASSYSGQSAYEQYF
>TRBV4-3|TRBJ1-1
CASSQGYRGRVTEAFF
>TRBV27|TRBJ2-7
CASSPRDSYFYEQYF